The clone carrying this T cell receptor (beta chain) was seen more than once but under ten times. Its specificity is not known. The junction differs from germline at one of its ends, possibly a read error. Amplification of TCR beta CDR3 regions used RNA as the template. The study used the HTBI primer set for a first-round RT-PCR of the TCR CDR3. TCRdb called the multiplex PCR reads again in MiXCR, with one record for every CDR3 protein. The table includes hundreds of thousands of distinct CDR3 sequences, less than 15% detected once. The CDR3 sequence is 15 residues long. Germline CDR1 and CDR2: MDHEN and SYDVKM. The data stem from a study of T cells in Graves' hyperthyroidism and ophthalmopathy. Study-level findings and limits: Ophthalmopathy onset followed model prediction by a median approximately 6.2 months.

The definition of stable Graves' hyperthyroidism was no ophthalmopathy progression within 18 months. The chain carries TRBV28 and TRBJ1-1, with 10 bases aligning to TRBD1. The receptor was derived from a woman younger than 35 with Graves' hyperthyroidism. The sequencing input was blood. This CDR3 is CDSPPGQGMNTEAFF. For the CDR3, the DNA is TGTGACAGCCCCCCGGGACAGGGGATGAACACTGAAGCTTTCTTT.